Many counts were recorded for the clone carrying this T cell receptor (beta chain). As yet, its antigen is unknown. This CDR3 comprises 15 residues. The germline V gene has CDR1 SGHDT and CDR2 YYEEEE. With 0 bases removed from V and 3 bases from J, the gap between germline ends came to 13 bases. TCRdb re-called the RT-PCR reads with MiXCR, one entry per CDR3 protein. The data show 800,000 or so distinct CDR3 sequences, with approximately 21% seen just once and about 9.4% held by the top ten. These data originate in a study of response to subunit inactivated influenza vaccine. Findings and caveats of the study: T cells newly recruited by each seasonal influenza vaccination are few, the authors suggested.

Material: PBMCs from blood, obtained 5 days after vaccination. The clonotype comes from a man aged 50 or older who received an inactivated influenza vaccine. The chain couples TRBV5-6 to TRBJ2-7; D uncertain. Here the CDR3 reads CASSLGPAFIYEQYF. In DNA, the CDR3 is TGTGCCAGCAGCTTGGGACCCGCCTTTATCTACGAGCAGTACTTC.